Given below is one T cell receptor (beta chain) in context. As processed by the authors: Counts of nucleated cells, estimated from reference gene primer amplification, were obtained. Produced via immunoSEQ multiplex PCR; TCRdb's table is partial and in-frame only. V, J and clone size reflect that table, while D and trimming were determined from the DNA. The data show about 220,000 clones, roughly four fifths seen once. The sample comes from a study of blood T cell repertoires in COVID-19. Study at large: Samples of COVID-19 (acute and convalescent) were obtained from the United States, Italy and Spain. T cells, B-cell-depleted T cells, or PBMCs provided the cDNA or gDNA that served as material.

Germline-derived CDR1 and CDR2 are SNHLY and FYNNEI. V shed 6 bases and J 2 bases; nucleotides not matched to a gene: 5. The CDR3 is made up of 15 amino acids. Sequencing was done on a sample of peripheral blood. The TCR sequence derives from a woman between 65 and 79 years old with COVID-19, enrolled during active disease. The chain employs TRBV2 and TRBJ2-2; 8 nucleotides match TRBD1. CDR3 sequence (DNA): TGTGCCAGCAGCAGGGACAGGCCAAACACCGGGGAGCTGTTTTTT. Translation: CASSRDRPNTGELFF. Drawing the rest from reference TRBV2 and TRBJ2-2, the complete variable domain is EPEVTQTPSHQVTQMGQEVILRCVPISNHLYFYWYRQILGQKVEFLVSFYNNEISEKSEIFDDQFSVERPDGSNFTLKIRSTKLEDSAMYFCASSRDRPNTGELFFGEGSRLTVL.